The 26 T cell receptor beta chains below come from one sample, sequenced in a study of lymphopenia after photon versus proton radiotherapy. Repertoires were generated with immunoSEQ multiplex PCR, while TCRdb's copy carries only in-frame clones and drops some. Among 160,000 or so clones, approximately 86% were seen once, and the ten largest hold about 4.7%. Material: peripheral blood, obtained from a patient treated with photon-based radiotherapy. These receptors were obtained from a man in his forties or fifties with gastric cancer.

Written as DNA, the CDR3 is TGTGCCAGCGGAAAAATTACACCCCCGGAGCAGTACTTC. Translation gives CASGKITPPEQYF. The J gene is TRBJ2-7, the V gene TRBV28, with unresolved D. Germline V gives CDR1 MDHEN, CDR2 SYDVKM. Trimming left V 8 bases short and J 7 bases short, with 18 bases between. The CDR3 sequence is 13 residues long.

The V call is TRBV5-1, the J call TRBJ1-1, with D unclear. CDR3 size: 12 residues. Germline V CDR1 and CDR2: SGHRS, YFSETQ. Between the trimmed V and J ends, which lost 7 bases and 1 base, there was a span of 8 bases. DNA of the CDR3: TGCGCCAGCGGCACTGGGAACACTGAAGCTTTCTTT. This sequence encodes CASGTGNTEAFF. The full variable domain, rest sourced from reference TRBV5-1 and TRBJ1-1, is KAGVTQTPRYLIKTRGQQVTLSCSPISGHRSVSWYQQTPGQGLQFLFEYFSETQRNKGNFPGRFSGRQFSNSRSEMNVSTLELGDSALYLCASGTGNTEAFFGQGTRLTVV.

This clone was detected a few times. This chain joins TRBV29-1 and TRBJ2-7, with D unclear. V was shortened by 4 bases and J by 0 bases, with 7 bases between the two germline ends. The CDR3 runs to 12 residues. CDR1 SQVTM and CDR2 ANQGSEA come from the germline V gene. This chain's CDR3 is CSVGRTSYEQYF. CDR3 coding DNA: TGCAGCGTTGGCAGGACCTCCTACGAGCAGTACTTC.

The rearrangement joins TRBV19 to TRBJ1-3; possible D gene TRBD1, 5 bases. Per the germline V gene, CDR1 is LNHDA and CDR2 is SQIVND (reference sequence). The length of the CDR3 is 14 residues. V gave up 6 bases and J gave up 7 bases, with 16 bases separating them. The CDR3 nucleotides are TGTGCCAGTAGCCCCGACAGAGACCCGAACACCATATATTTT. Its protein is CASSPDRDPNTIYF.

This chain connects TRBV30 to TRBJ1-4; tentatively, D is TRBD1 (6 bases). Trimming left V 5 bases short and J 5 bases short, with 12 bases between. The CDR3 length is 13 residues. In germline, CDR1 is GTSNPN, CDR2 SVGIG (reference sequence). Here the CDR3 reads CAWQTGPNEKLFF. The CDR3 DNA reads as TGTGCCTGGCAGACAGGCCCAAATGAAAAACTGTTTTTT.

This clone was observed a single time. The J gene is TRBJ2-5, the V gene TRBV14; D remains unclear. Germline lookup yields CDR1 SGHDN and CDR2 FVKESK. Between the trimmed V and J ends, which lost 3 bases and 4 bases, there was a span of 6 bases. This CDR3 is 12 amino acids long. CDR3 coding DNA: TGTGCCAGCAGCCATCGGATAGAGACCCAGTACTTC. Its protein product is CASSHRIETQYF.

This chain connects TRBV5-1 to TRBJ1-4, with TRBD1 matching over 10 bases. This CDR3 region has 16 residues. Trimming cost V 4 bases and J 5 bases; bases outside gene matches: 8. The V gene's germline CDR1 is SGHRS and CDR2 YFSETQ. This CDR3 reads CASSRNGQGGNEKLFF. In DNA, the CDR3 is TGCGCCAGCAGCCGAAACGGACAGGGGGGAAATGAAAAACTGTTTTTT.

The V call is TRBV27, the J call TRBJ1-4; 8 bases match TRBD1. Per the germline V gene, CDR1 is MNHEY and CDR2 is SMNVEV (reference sequence). This CDR3 has 15 amino acids. Unmatched junction bases numbered 8, after V lost 4 bases and J lost 7 bases. CDR3 sequence reads: CASSSMDREGEKLFF. CDR3 in DNA: TGTGCCAGCAGTTCGATGGACAGGGAGGGTGAAAAACTGTTTTTT.

This sequence joins TRBV28 and TRBJ1-2; D call uncertain. The CDR3 runs 13 residues. Trimming stripped 4 bases from V and 4 bases from J, with 10 bases between. Per the germline V gene, CDR1 is MDHEN and CDR2 is SYDVKM. DNA for the CDR3: TGTGCCAGCAGTTCTGGCTGGGGCTATGGCTACACCTTC. It yields the protein CASSSGWGYGYTF.

This sequence joins TRBV5-5 and TRBJ2-7, with 13 bases fitting TRBD2. The CDR3 is 14 residues long. Trimming took 3 bases from V and 7 from J; bases not matched to a gene: 4. Germline CDR1 and CDR2: SGHKS and YYEKEE (reference sequence). The CDR3 loop reads CASSWTSGSGEQYF. CDR3 coding DNA: TGTGCCAGCAGCTGGACTAGCGGGAGTGGAGAGCAGTACTTC.

The chain couples TRBV2 to TRBJ1-5; 10 nucleotides agree with TRBD1. This CDR3 contains 15 residues. The germline V gene has CDR1 SNHLY and CDR2 FYNNEI. The ends lost 7 bases at V and 0 bases at J; junction bases unmatched: 3. The CDR3 region has the DNA TGTGCCAGCACCCGGACAGGGGGTAGCAATCAGCCCCAGCATTTT. It specifies CASTRTGGSNQPQHF.

The chain combines TRBV30 with TRBJ1-1; the D is unclear. The CDR3 loop spans 11 amino acids. Germline V gives CDR1 GTSNPN, CDR2 SVGIG (reference sequence). V was clipped by 5 bases and J by 12 bases, with 16 bases between them. CDR3 DNA: TGTGCCTGGGATAGGGAGGGTATGACTTTCTTT. This gives the protein CAWDREGMTFF.

The chain links TRBV30 to TRBJ2-7; TRBD1 is a possible D gene (6 bases). The germline CDR1 and CDR2 sequences are GTSNPN and SVGIG (reference sequence). The CDR3 contains 12 residues. V was pared by 2 bases and J by 4 bases, with 9 bases between. CDR3 bases: TGTGCCTGGAGTCTAAGGGGGTACGAGCAGTACTTC. Protein sequence: CAWSLRGYEQYF.

The chain links TRBV4-2 to TRBJ1-2; a possible D gene is TRBD1 (5 bases). Germline CDR1 is LGHNA and CDR2 is YNFKEQ. The CDR3 contains 13 residues. Deletions cut 1 base from V and 7 bases from J, with 10 bases between. CDR3 bases: TGTGCCAGCAGCCAAGGTCAGGGATCTGGCTACACCTTC. Translation: CASSQGQGSGYTF.

This chain uses TRBV21-1 with TRBJ1-1. TRBV21-1 is deemed a pseudogene. This CDR3 contains 15 residues. The chain's CDR3 is CASSKAGRGAEYAFF. The CDR3 coding sequence is TGTGCCAGCAGCAAAGCTGGGAGGGGGGCGGAATATGCTTTCTTT.

The rearrangement uses TRBV23-1 and TRBJ2-7, with D hard to call. TRBV23-1 belongs to the ORF category, with a function that is uncertain. The CDR3 totals 13 residues. Trimming took off 2 bases at V and 4 bases at J, with 9 bases between the two ends. The CDR3 DNA sequence: TGCGCCAGCAGTCAAGGGCCTGGATACGAGCAGTACTTC. Translation: CASSQGPGYEQYF.

This chain uses TRBV7-6 with TRBJ2-7; D is uncertain. The CDR3 loop spans 14 amino acids. CDR1 is SGHVS and CDR2 is FNYEAQ in the germline V gene. V dropped 2 bases and J dropped 0 bases, with 8 bases sitting between them. The chain's CDR3 is CASSLSASSYEQYF. CDR3 sequence (DNA): TGTGCCAGCAGCTTATCAGCGAGCTCCTACGAGCAGTACTTC.

The chain uses TRBV6-5 and TRBJ2-1; D might be TRBD1 or TRBD2, each matching 5 bases. The CDR3 is 15 residues long. Germline CDR1 MNHEY, CDR2 SVGAGI. Trimming removed 2 bases at V and 3 bases at J, with 11 bases between. CDR3 sequence reads: CASSYRGPIYNEQFF. The CDR3 nucleotides are TGTGCCAGCAGTTACCGGGGCCCAATCTACAATGAGCAGTTCTTC.

V is TRBV6-1 and J is TRBJ2-7, with 8 bases matching TRBD1. Germline values: CDR1 MNHNS, CDR2 SASEGT. V lost 6 bases and J lost 4; bases outside the gene matches: 8. The CDR3 covers 14 residues. The CDR3: CASSSQGASYEQYF. CDR3 DNA sequence: TGTGCCAGCAGCAGCCAGGGGGCATCGTACGAGCAGTACTTC.

The chain links TRBV30 to TRBJ2-5; 12 positions agree with TRBD2. The V gene's germline CDR1 is GTSNPN and CDR2 SVGIG (reference sequence). The V and J ends lost 0 bases and 5 bases, in that order; junction bases with no gene match: 10. The CDR3 runs to 17 residues. The CDR3 bases are TGTGCCTGGAGTGTACTAGGGACTAGCGGGCCCTGGGAGACCCAGTACTTC. This codes for CAWSVLGTSGPWETQYF.

The genes are TRBV18 and TRBJ1-5, with TRBD1 matching 8 bases. The CDR3 is made up of 15 amino acids. The trim removed 3 bases at V and 3 bases at J, leaving 4 bases unmatched. CDR1 and CDR2 from the germline V gene are KGHSH and LQKENI. The CDR3 DNA is TGTGCCAGCTCACCTAGACAGGGGAACAATCAGCCCCAGCATTTT. This gives the protein CASSPRQGNNQPQHF.

This clone was detected only once. The DNA of the CDR3 is TGTGCCAGCAGCTTAGGACACCCCGATCAGCCCCAGCATTTT. Residues: CASSLGHPDQPQHF. The chain carries TRBV11-2 and TRBJ1-5, with D unresolved. The germline gives CDR1 SGHAT, CDR2 FQNNGV. The CDR3 runs 14 residues. Trimming cost V 1 base and J 5 bases, with 9 bases left between them.

This clone was counted a few times. The J gene is TRBJ1-5, the V gene TRBV7-9, with D unclear. The V gene's germline CDR1 is SEHNR and CDR2 FQNEAQ (reference sequence). The V and J ends lost 2 bases and 7 bases respectively, with 6 bases between them. The CDR3 is 12 amino acids. In DNA form, the CDR3 reads TGTGCCAGCAGCTTACCCGGCCAGCCCCAGCATTTT. Translating gives CASSLPGQPQHF.

CDR3 loop: CASSLGDSSYNEQFF. Written as DNA, the CDR3 is TGTGCCAGCAGCTTAGGGGACAGCTCCTACAATGAGCAGTTCTTC. The rearrangement joins TRBV7-7 to TRBJ2-1, with 7 bases matching TRBD1. This CDR3 has 15 amino acids. Germline V gene lookup returns CDR1 SSHAT and CDR2 FNYEAQ (reference sequence). Losses at the gene ends were 1 base for V and 0 bases for J; bases not matched to a gene: 0.

The chain combines TRBV2 with TRBJ2-3; D gene ambiguous. Germline-derived CDR1 and CDR2 are SNHLY and FYNNEI. CDR3 length: 13 amino acids. V lost 4 bases, J lost 4 bases, and 9 bases lay in between. Written as DNA, the CDR3 is TGTGCCAGCAGTGGAGAAGGGTCAGATACGCAGTATTTT. It translates to CASSGEGSDTQYF.

Only a few counts were recorded for this clone. The CDR3 sequence is CASSPGRDSYTGELFF. The CDR3 DNA reads as TGCGCCAGCAGCCCCGGACGTGACAGTTACACCGGGGAGCTGTTTTTT. The gene calls are TRBV5-1 and TRBJ2-2; tentatively, D is TRBD1 (5 bases). The CDR3 length is 16 residues. The ends were cut back, 4 bases at V and 3 bases at J, with 16 bases in the middle. Germline V lookup: CDR1 SGHRS, CDR2 YFSETQ. The full variable domain, rest sourced from reference TRBV5-1 and TRBJ2-2, is KAGVTQTPRYLIKTRGQQVTLSCSPISGHRSVSWYQQTPGQGLQFLFEYFSETQRNKGNFPGRFSGRQFSNSRSEMNVSTLELGDSALYLCASSPGRDSYTGELFFGEGSRLTVL.